This T cell receptor (beta chain) was recovered during a study of T-cell memory formation after mild COVID-19. Trimming shortened V by 5 bases and J by 4 bases, and 15 bases separated the two germline ends. The CDR3 extends over 15 amino acids. Germline V gene lookup returns CDR1 SGHVS and CDR2 FNYEAQ. From 5'RACE with constant-segment primers came TCR alpha and TCR beta cDNA libraries that carried sample barcodes and UMIs. MiXCR, applied by TCRdb to the 5' RACE reads, yields one record per CDR3 protein. The sample holds around 430,000 distinct CDR3 sequences; approximately 15% are singletons and the top ten take under 25%. Points on this clonotype: The antigen is unknown.

Study-wide points: Researchers report contracting CD4+ clones mostly in CM and EM, with CD8+ clones in EMRA. Some responding clones appeared in pre-infection memory, suggesting cross-reactive memory joined.

Sequenced input: PBMCs or a T cell subset sorted from them (not recorded which). The V call is TRBV7-6, the J call TRBJ2-1; D ambiguous. The sequence was collected from a man younger than 35 who had mild COVID-19 (a few samples of this study predate the infection). Cell type and time point are not known. The CDR3 reads CASSRFDNSYNEQFF. As DNA, the CDR3 is TGTGCCAGCAGCCGGTTTGACAACTCTTACAATGAGCAGTTCTTC.